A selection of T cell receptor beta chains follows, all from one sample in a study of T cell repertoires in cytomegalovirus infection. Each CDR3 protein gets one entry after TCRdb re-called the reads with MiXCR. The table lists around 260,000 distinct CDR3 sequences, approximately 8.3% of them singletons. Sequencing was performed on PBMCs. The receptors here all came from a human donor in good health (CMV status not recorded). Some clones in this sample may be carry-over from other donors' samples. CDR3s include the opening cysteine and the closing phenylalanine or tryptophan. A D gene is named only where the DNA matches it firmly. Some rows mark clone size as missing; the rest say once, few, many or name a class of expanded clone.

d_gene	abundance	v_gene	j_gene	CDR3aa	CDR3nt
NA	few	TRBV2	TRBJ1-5	CASSVTRVSNQPQHF	TGTGCCAGCAGTGTCACCAGGGTGTCCAATCAGCCCCAGCATTTT
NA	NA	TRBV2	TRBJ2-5	CASSSGQAETQYF	TGTGCCAGCAGTTCGGGGCAGGCAGAGACCCAGTACTTC
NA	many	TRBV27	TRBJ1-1	CASSPQPPTEAFF	TGTGCCAGCAGTCCCCAGCCCCCCACTGAAGCTTTCTTT
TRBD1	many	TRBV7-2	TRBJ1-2	CASSLSQDRGHFGLGYTF	TGTGCCAGCAGCTTATCTCAGGACAGGGGGCATTTTGGTCTTGGCTACACCTTC
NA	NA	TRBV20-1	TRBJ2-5	CSVAPTGSLSQETQYF	TGCAGTGTCGCCCCAACCGGATCGTTAAGCCAAGAGACCCAGTACTTC
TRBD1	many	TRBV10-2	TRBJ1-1	CASSAGGRNTEAFF	TGCGCCAGCAGTGCAGGGGGCAGGAACACTGAAGCTTTCTTT
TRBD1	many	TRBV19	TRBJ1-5	CASTPDRASQPQHF	TGTGCCAGTACCCCTGACAGGGCTAGCCAGCCCCAGCATTTT
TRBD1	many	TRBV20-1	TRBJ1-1	CSALPTTGTNTEAFF	TGCAGTGCACTCCCCACGACAGGGACGAACACTGAAGCTTTCTTT
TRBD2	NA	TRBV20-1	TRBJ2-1	CSAFQRGRINEQFF	TGCAGTGCTTTCCAGCGGGGGAGGATTAATGAGCAGTTCTTC
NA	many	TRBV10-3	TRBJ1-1	CAIREQGTEAFF	TGTGCCATCAGAGAACAGGGCACTGAAGCTTTCTTT
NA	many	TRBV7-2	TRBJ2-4	CASSLEPPATRIQYF	TGTGCCAGCAGCCTGGAACCCCCCGCCACTCGCATTCAGTACTTC
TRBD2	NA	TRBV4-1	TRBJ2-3	CASLAGEFPSTDTQYF	TGCGCCAGCTTAGCGGGGGAATTCCCTAGCACAGATACGCAGTATTTT
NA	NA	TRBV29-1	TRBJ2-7	CSVVGDNRRTYEQYF	TGCAGCGTTGTGGGGGATAACAGACGAACCTACGAGCAGTACTTC
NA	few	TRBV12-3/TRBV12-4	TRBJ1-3	CASSISTSGNTIYF	TGTGCCAGCAGTATCTCCACCTCTGGAAACACCATATATTTT
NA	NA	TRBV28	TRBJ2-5	CASSLSREGTQYF	TGTGCCAGCAGTTTATCCAGAGAAGGGACCCAGTACTTC
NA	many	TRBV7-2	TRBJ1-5	CASSSTGPNQPQHF	TGTGCCAGCAGCTCAACGGGTCCCAATCAGCCCCAGCATTTT
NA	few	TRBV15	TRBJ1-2	CATSRGMGGQSYGYTF	TGTGCCACCAGCAGAGGGATGGGGGGCCAGAGCTATGGCTACACCTTC
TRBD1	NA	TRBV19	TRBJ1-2	CASSIQAGGRHGYTF	TGTGCCAGTAGTATACAGGCAGGGGGCCGACATGGCTACACCTTC
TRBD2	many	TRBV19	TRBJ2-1	CASSQPGLADERGEQFF	TGTGCCAGTAGCCAACCGGGACTAGCGGACGAAAGGGGAGAGCAGTTCTTC
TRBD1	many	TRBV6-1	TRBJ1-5	CATDRAGQPQHF	TGTGCCACCGACAGGGCGGGTCAGCCCCAGCATTTT
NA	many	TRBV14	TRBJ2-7	CASSHGNRDPYEQYF	TGTGCCAGCAGCCACGGGAACAGGGATCCCTACGAGCAGTACTTC
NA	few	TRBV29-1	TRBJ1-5	CSVLEAGQPQHF	TGCAGCGTTCTGGAGGCCGGTCAGCCCCAGCATTTT
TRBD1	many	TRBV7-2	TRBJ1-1	CASSSRQGENTEAFF	TGTGCCAGCAGCTCCCGACAGGGGGAGAACACTGAAGCTTTCTTT
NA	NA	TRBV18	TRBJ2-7	CASSQGTGGASYEQYF	TGTGCCAGCTCACAGGGTACGGGGGGCGCCTCCTACGAGCAGTACTTC
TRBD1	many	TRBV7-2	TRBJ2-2	CASSLNKDRRTGELFF	TGTGCCAGCAGCCTAAACAAGGACAGGAGAACCGGGGAGCTGTTTTTT
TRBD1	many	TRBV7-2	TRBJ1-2	CASSHFRDRDGYTF	TGTGCCAGCAGCCACTTCCGGGACAGAGATGGCTACACCTTC
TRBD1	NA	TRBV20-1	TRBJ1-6	CSARGWTGDNSPLHF	TGCAGTGCTAGAGGTTGGACAGGGGATAATTCACCCCTCCACTTT
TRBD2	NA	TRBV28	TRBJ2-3	CASSFGRGVLTDTQYF	TGTGCCAGCAGTTTTGGGCGGGGGGTCCTCACAGATACGCAGTATTTT
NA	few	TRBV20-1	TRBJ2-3	CSARDSVRPTDTQYF	TGCAGTGCTAGAGATTCGGTGCGGCCCACAGATACGCAGTATTTT
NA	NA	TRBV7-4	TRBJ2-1	CASSHSQGSENEQFF	TGTGCCAGCAGCCACTCCCAGGGGTCGGAGAATGAGCAGTTCTTC
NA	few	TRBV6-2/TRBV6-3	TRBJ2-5	CASRRHTQETQYF	TGTGCCAGCAGACGCCATACCCAAGAGACCCAGTACTTC
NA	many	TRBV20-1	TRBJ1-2	CSAWVGGTDSLWGYTF	TGCAGTGCTTGGGTTGGAGGAACCGACTCCCTATGGGGCTACACCTTC
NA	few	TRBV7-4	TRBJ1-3	CASSLGMEVGSGNTIYF	TGTGCCAGCAGCTTAGGGATGGAGGTCGGCTCTGGAAACACCATATATTTT
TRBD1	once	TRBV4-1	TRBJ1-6	CASSQDYDRASPLHF	TGCGCCAGCAGCCAAGATTACGACAGGGCGTCACCCCTCCACTTT
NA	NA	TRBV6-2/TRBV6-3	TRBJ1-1	CASSGGPEAFF	TGTGCCAGCAGTGGGGGACCTGAAGCTTTCTTT
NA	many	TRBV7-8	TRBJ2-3	CASSLVSRPSADTQYF	TGTGCCAGCAGCTTAGTGAGCAGACCGTCGGCAGATACGCAGTATTTT
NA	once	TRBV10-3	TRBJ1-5	CAISRDISNQPQHF	TGTGCCATCAGCCGGGACATTAGCAATCAGCCCCAGCATTTT
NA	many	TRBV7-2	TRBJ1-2	CASSSMGGPSYGYTF	TGTGCCAGCAGCTCCATGGGGGGACCGAGCTATGGCTACACCTTC
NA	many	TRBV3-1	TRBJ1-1	CASSLTGGAEAFF	TGTGCCAGCAGCCTCACCGGGGGCGCTGAAGCTTTCTTT
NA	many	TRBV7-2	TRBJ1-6	CASSLGRTNSPLHF	TGTGCCAGCAGCTTGGGACGGACTAATTCACCCCTCCACTTT
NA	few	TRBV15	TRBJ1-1	CATSRDMGATEAFF	TGTGCCACCAGCAGAGATATGGGGGCTACTGAAGCTTTCTTT